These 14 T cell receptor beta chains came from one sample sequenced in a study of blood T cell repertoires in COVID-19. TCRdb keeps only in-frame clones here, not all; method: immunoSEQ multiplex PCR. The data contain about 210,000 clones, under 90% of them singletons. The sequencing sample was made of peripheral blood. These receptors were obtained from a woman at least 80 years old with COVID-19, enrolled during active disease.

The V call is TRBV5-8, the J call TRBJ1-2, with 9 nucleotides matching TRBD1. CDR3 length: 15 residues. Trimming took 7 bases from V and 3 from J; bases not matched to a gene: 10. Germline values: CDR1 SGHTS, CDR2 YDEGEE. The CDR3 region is CASGRDGQGYYGYTF. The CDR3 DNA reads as TGTGCCAGCGGAAGAGACGGACAGGGGTACTATGGCTACACCTTC. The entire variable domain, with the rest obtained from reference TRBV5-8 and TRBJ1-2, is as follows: EAGVTQSPTHLIKTRGQQATLRCSPISGHTSVYWYQQALGLGLQFLLWYDEGEERNRGNFPPRFSGRQFPNYSSELNVNALELEDSALYLCASGRDGQGYYGYTFGSGTRLTVV.

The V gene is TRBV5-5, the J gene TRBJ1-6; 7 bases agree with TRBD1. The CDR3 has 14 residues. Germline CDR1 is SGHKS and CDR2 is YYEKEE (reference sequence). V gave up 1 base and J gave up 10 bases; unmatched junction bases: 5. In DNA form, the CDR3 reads TGTGCCAGCAGCTTGTGGCAGGGGGGATCACCCCTCCACTTT. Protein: CASSLWQGGSPLHF.

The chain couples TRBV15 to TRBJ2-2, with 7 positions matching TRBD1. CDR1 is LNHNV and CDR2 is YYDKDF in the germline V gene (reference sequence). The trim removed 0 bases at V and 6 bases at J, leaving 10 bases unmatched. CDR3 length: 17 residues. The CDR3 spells CATSREGTVRGAGELFF. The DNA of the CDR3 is TGTGCCACCAGCAGAGAGGGGACAGTCAGAGGAGCCGGGGAGCTGTTTTTT.

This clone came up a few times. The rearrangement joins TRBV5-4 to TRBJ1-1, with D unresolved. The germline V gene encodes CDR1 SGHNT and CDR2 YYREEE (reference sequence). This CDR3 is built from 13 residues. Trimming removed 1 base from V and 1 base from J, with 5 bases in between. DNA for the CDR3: TGTGCCAGCAGCTTGACGAGGAACACTGAAGCTTTCTTT. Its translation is CASSLTRNTEAFF.

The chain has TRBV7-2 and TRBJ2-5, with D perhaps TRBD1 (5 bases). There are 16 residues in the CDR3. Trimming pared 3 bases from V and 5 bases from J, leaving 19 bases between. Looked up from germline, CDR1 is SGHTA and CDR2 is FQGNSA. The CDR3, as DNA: TGTGCCAGCAGCTTGCAGGGAATGGCGATAAGTGAGACCCAGTACTTC. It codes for CASSLQGMAISETQYF.

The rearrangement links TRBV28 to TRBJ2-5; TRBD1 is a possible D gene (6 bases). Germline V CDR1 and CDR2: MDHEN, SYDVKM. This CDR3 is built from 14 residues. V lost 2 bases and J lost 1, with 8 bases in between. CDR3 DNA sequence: TGTGCCAGCAGTTTAGTAGGGGGCCAAGAGACCCAGTACTTC. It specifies CASSLVGGQETQYF.

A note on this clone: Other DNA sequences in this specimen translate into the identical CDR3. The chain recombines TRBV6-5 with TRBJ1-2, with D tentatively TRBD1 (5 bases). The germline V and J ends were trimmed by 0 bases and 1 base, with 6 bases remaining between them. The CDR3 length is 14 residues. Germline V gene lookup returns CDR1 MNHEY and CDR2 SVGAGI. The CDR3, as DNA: TGTGCCAGCAGTTACTCCCAGGGTAACTATGGCTACACCTTC. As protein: CASSYSQGNYGYTF.

CDR3 residues: CASGRGDGYTF. CDR3 DNA: TGTGCCTCCGGCCGGGGGGATGGCTACACCTTC. V is TRBV2 and J is TRBJ1-2; the D gene is possibly TRBD1 (5 bases). V gave up 11 bases and J gave up 6 bases, with 13 bases separating them. This CDR3 is built from 11 residues. Germline loops: CDR1 SNHLY, CDR2 FYNNEI.

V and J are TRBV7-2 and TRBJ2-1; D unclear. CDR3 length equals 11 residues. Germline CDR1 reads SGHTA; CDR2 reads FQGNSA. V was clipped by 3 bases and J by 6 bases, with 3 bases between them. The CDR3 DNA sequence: TGTGCCAGCAGCTTGAGCAATGAGCAGTTCTTC. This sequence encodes CASSLSNEQFF.

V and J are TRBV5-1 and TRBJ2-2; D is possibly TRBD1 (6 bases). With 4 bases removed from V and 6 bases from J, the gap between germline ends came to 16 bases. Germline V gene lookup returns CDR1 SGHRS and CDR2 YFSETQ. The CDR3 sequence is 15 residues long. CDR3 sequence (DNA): TGCGCCAGCAGCGCCCGGGACACGGGCGCCGGGGAGCTGTTTTTT. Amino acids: CASSARDTGAGELFF.

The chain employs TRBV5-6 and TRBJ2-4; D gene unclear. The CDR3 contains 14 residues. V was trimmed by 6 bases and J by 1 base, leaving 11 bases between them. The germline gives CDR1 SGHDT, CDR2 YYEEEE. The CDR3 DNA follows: TGTGCCAGCACCCTAAATACGGCCAAAAACATTCAGTACTTC. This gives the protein CASTLNTAKNIQYF. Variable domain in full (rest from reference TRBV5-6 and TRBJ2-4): DAGVTQSPTHLIKTRGQQVTLRCSPKSGHDTVSWYQQALGQGPQFIFQYYEEEERQRGNFPDRFSGHQFPNYSSELNVNALLLGDSALYLCASTLNTAKNIQYFGAGTRLSVL.

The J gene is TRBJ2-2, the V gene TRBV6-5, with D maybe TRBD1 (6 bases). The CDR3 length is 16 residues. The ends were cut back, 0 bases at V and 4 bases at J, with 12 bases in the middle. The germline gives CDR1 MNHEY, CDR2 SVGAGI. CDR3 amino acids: CASSYSNRVGTGELFF. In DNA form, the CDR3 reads TGTGCCAGCAGTTACTCGAACAGGGTGGGCACCGGGGAGCTGTTTTTT.

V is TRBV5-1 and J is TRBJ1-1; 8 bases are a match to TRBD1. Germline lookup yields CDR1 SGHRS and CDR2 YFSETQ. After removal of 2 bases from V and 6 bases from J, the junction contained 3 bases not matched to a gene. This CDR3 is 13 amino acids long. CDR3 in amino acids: CASSLQGGSEAFF. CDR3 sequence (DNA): TGCGCCAGCAGCTTACAGGGGGGCTCTGAAGCTTTCTTT.

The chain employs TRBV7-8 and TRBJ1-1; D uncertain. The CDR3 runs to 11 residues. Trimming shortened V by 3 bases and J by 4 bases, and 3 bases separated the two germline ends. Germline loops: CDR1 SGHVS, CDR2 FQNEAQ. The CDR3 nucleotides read TGTGCCAGCAGCTTGAGCACTGAAGCTTTCTTT. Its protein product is CASSLSTEAFF.